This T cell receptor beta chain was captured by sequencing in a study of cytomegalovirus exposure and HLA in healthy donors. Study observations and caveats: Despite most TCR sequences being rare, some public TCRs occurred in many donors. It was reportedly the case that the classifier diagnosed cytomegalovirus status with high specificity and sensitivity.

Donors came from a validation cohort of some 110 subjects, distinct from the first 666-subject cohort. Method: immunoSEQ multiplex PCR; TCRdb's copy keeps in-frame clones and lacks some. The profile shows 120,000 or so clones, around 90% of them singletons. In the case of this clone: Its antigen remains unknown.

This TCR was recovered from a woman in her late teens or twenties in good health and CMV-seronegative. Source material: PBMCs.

Written as DNA, the CDR3 is TGTGCAAGTCGTACTAGCGGCAATGAGCAGTTCTTC. Translation gives CASRTSGNEQFF. V is TRBV12-2 and J is TRBJ2-1; the D segment call TRBD2 is taken from the table without a DNA check. TRBV12-2 has pseudogene status. This CDR3 spans 12 amino acids.